The present TCR beta chain was sequenced within a study of lymphopenia after photon versus proton radiotherapy. As for this clone: Its antigen is unidentified.

Using immunoSEQ multiplex PCR, the repertoire was profiled, and TCRdb retains in-frame clones only, with some absent. Of about 25,000 clones in the sample, roughly four fifths are singletons; the top ten hold 3% to 4.5%. Points from the study as a whole: Only patients who died were analyzed for survival; proton advantage is unproven. Post-nadir diversity loss with photons came from oligoclonal expansion, particularly CD8+ Temra cells.

Sequencing was performed on peripheral blood, taken from a patient treated with photon-based radiotherapy. The receptor was isolated from a woman between 50 and 59 years old with pancreatic cancer.

DNA of the CDR3: TGTGCCAGCAGCTTAAACAGCAATCAGCCCCAGCATTTT. It encodes CASSLNSNQPQHF. This sequence joins TRBV7-7 and TRBJ1-5; D not certain. The germline V gene encodes CDR1 SSHAT and CDR2 FNYEAQ (reference sequence). The CDR3 extends over 13 amino acids. The ends were cut back, 2 bases at V and 1 base at J, with 3 bases in the middle. Full variable domain (outside the CDR3, taken from reference TRBV7-7 and TRBJ1-5): GAGVSQSPRYKVTKRGQDVTLRCDPISSHATLYWYQQALGQGPEFLTYFNYEAQPDKSGLPSDRFSAERPEGSISTLTIQRTEQRDSAMYRCASSLNSNQPQHFGDGTRLSIL.